Listed below are T cell receptor beta chains from one sample, sequenced in a study of blood T cell repertoires in COVID-19. The data were produced by immunoSEQ multiplex PCR, yet TCRdb's version contains in-frame clones alone and is incomplete. Counted here are approximately 120,000 clones, around 80% occurring once; the ten biggest clones make up more than 5%. The sample consisted of peripheral blood. Receptors originate from a man at least 80 years old with active or convalescent COVID-19. The CDR3 runs from the conserved cysteine through the conserved F or W. The D gene is left open where the match is weak. Clone size is given for some rows only: seen once, a few or many times, or a class if the clone is expanded.

J | V | D | size | DNA | CDR3
TRBJ2-5 | TRBV19 | TRBD1 | . | TGTGCCAGTAGCCTCACAGGGGCCTGGGGGACCCAGTACTTC | CASSLTGAWGTQYF
TRBJ2-7 | TRBV7-9 | . | . | TGTGCCAGCAGCTTAGAAGGAGGGAGCTCCTACGAGCAGTACTTC | CASSLEGGSSYEQYF
TRBJ1-6 | TRBV3-1/TRBV3-2 | TRBD1 | . | TGTGCCAGCAGCCAAGAGACAGGGCATAATTCACCCCTCCACTTT | CASSQETGHNSPLHF
TRBJ2-1 | TRBV14 | TRBD2 | . | TGTGCCAGCGGGCCAACTAGCGGGGCGAATGAGCAGTTCTTC | CASGPTSGANEQFF
TRBJ2-7 | TRBV24-1 | TRBD1 | . | TGTGCCACCAGTGACGGGACAGGGCGCGAGCAGTACTTC | CATSDGTGREQYF
TRBJ1-4 | TRBV19 | . | once | TGTGCCAGTAGTAAGACTCTCGAAAAACTGTTTTTT | CASSKTLEKLFF
TRBJ2-1 | TRBV2 | TRBD2 | . | TGTGCCAGCAGGACCATAGCGGGGTCCTACAATGAGCAGTTCTTC | CASRTIAGSYNEQFF
TRBJ1-2 | TRBV27 | TRBD1 | . | TGTGCCAGCAGTTCCGGACAGGGGTCCGCTAACTATGGCTACACCTTC | CASSSGQGSANYGYTF
TRBJ1-4 | TRBV7-2 | . | once | TGTGCCAGCAGCCAGGCCGGAATTAATGAAAAACTGTTTTTT | CASSQAGINEKLFF
TRBJ1-4 | TRBV6-6 | . | . | TGTGCCAGCAGTTACTCGGGCAGGGGCAATGAAAAACTGTTTTTT | CASSYSGRGNEKLFF
TRBJ1-1 | TRBV19 | TRBD1 | . | TGTGCCAGTAGTATAAGGGGGACAGGGATTCCTGAAGCTTTCTTT | CASSIRGTGIPEAFF
TRBJ2-1 | TRBV28 | . | . | TGTGCCAGCCACAGTTTTACCTACAATGAGCAGTTCTTC | CASHSFTYNEQFF
TRBJ1-3 | TRBV5-8 | . | . | TGTGCCAGCAGCGCCGAGGGGGACCCTGGAAACACCATATATTTT | CASSAEGDPGNTIYF
TRBJ2-7 | TRBV7-2 | . | . | TGTGCCAGCAGCTCCGGGTCGGCCGCCTACGAGCAGTACTTC | CASSSGSAAYEQYF
TRBJ1-2 | TRBV5-5 | TRBD1 | few | TGTGCCAGCAGCCCCGCGACAGGGGGGTACTATGGCTACACCTTC | CASSPATGGYYGYTF
TRBJ2-7 | TRBV28 | . | . | TGTGCCAGCCGTGAACAGGGAGGGGCAGGCTACGAGCAGTACTTC | CASREQGGAGYEQYF
TRBJ2-7 | TRBV7-9 | TRBD2 | . | TGTGCCAGCAGCTCCGACAAGGGAGGGATCGAGCAGTACTTC | CASSSDKGGIEQYF
TRBJ1-2 | TRBV19 | TRBD1 | . | TGTGCCAGTGAAAACGACAGGGGGCATTTTGGCTACACCTTC | CASENDRGHFGYTF
TRBJ1-2 | TRBV3-1/TRBV3-2 | . | . | TGTGCCAGCAGCCTAATATCAGATAACTATGGCTACACCTTC | CASSLISDNYGYTF
TRBJ2-2 | TRBV2 | . | . | TGTGCCAGCAGTGAGTCGAGCGGCGGGGAGCTGTTTTTT | CASSESSGGELFF